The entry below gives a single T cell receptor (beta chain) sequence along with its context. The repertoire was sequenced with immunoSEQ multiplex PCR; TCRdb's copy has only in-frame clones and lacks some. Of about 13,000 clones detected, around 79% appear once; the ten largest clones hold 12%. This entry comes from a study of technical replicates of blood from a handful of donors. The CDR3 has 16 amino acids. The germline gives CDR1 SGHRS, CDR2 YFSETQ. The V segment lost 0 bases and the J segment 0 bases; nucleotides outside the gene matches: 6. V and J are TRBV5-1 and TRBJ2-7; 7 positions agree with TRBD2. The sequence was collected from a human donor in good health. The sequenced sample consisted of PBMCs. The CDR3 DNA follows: TGCGCCAGCAGCTTGGCCGTGGGAGGGAACTCCTACGAGCAGTACTTC. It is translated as CASSLAVGGNSYEQYF.